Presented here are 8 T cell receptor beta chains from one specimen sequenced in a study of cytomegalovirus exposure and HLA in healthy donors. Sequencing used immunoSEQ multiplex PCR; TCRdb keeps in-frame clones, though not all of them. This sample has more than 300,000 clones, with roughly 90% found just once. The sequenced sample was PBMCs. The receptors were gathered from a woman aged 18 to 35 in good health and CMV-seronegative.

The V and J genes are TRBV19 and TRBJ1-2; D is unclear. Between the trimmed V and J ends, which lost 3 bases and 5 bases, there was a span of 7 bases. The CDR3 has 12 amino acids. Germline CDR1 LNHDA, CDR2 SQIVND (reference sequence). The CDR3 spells CASSMPRYGYTF. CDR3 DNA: TGTGCCAGTAGTATGCCCAGATATGGCTACACCTTC.

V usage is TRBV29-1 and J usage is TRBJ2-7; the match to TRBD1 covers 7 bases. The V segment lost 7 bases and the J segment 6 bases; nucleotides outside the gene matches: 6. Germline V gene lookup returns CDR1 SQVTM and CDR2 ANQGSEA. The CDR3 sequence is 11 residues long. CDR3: CSAATGVEQYF. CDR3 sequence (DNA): TGCAGCGCCGCAACAGGGGTCGAGCAGTACTTC.

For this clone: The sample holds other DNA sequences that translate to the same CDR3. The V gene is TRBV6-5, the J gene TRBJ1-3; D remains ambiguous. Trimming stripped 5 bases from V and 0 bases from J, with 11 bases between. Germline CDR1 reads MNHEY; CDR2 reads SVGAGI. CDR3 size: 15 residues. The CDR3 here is CASSPPGDSGNTIYF. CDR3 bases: TGTGCCAGCAGTCCCCCCGGGGACTCTGGAAACACCATATATTTT.

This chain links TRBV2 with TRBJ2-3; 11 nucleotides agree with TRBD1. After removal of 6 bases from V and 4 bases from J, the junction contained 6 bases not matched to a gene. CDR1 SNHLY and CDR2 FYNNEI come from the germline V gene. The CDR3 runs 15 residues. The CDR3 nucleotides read TGTGCCAGCAGCGCCCGGGACAGGGGGTCAGATACGCAGTATTTT. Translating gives CASSARDRGSDTQYF. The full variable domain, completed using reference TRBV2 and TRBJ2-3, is EPEVTQTPSHQVTQMGQEVILRCVPISNHLYFYWYRQILGQKVEFLVSFYNNEISEKSEIFDDQFSVERPDGSNFTLKIRSTKLEDSAMYFCASSARDRGSDTQYFGPGTRLTVL.

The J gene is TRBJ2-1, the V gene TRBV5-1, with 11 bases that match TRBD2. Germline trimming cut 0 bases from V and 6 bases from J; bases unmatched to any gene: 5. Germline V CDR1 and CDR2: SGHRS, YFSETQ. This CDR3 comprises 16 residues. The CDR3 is CASSLGTSGPTNEQFF. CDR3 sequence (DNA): TGCGCCAGCAGCTTGGGGACTAGCGGGCCGACCAATGAGCAGTTCTTC.

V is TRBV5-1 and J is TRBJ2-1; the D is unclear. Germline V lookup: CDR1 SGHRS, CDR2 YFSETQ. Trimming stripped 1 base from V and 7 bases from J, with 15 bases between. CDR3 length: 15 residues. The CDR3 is CASSLKTSITNEQFF. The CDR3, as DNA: TGCGCCAGCAGCTTGAAGACTTCAATTACGAATGAGCAGTTCTTC.

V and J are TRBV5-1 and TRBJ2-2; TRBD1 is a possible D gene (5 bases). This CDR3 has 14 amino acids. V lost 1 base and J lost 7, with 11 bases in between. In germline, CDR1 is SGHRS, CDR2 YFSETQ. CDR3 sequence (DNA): TGCGCCAGCAGCTTGCAGGGTTCTAGCGGGGAGCTGTTTTTT. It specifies CASSLQGSSGELFF.

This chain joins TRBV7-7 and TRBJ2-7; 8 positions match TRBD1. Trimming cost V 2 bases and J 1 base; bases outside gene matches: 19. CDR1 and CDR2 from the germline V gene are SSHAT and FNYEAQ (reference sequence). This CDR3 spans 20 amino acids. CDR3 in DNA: TGTGCCAGCAGCTTAATTTGTGGCAGGGGGCCCAGCGGCCCGTCCTACGAGCAGTACTTC. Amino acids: CASSLICGRGPSGPSYEQYF. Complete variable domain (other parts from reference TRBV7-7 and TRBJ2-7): GAGVSQSPRYKVTKRGQDVTLRCDPISSHATLYWYQQALGQGPEFLTYFNYEAQPDKSGLPSDRFSAERPEGSISTLTIQRTEQRDSAMYRCASSLICGRGPSGPSYEQYFGPGTRLTVT.